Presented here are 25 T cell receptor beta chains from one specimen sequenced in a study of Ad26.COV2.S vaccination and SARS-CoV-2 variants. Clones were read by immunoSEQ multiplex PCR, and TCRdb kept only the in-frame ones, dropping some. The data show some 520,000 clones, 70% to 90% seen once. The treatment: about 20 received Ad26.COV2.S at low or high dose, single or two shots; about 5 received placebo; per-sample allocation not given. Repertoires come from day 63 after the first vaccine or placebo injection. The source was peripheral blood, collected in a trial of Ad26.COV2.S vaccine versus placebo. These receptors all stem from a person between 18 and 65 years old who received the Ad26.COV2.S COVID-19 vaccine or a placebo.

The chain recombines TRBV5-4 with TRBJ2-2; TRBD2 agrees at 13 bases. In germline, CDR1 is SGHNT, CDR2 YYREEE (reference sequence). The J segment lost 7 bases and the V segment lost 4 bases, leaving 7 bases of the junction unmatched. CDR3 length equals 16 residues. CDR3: CASSVGTSGIDGELFF. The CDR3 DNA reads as TGTGCCAGCAGCGTCGGGACTAGCGGGATTGACGGGGAGCTGTTTTTT.

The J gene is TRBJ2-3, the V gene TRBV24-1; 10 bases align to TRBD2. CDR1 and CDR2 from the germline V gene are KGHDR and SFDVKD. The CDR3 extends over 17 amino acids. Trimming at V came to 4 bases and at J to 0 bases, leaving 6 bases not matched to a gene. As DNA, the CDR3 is TGTGCCACCAGTGACGCTAGCGGGGGTGCTAGCACAGATACGCAGTATTTT. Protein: CATSDASGGASTDTQYF.

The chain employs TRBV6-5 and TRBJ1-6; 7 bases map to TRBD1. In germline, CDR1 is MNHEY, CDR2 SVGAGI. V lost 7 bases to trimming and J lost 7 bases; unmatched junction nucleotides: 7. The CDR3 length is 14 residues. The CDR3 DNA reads TGTGCCAGCACCACACAGGGGAACAATTCACCCCTCCACTTT. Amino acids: CASTTQGNNSPLHF.

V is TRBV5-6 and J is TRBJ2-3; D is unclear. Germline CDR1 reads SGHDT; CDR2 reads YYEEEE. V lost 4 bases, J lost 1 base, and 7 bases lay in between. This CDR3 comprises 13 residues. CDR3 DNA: TGTGCCAGCAGCCAAATCCGCACAGATACGCAGTATTTT. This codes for CASSQIRTDTQYF.

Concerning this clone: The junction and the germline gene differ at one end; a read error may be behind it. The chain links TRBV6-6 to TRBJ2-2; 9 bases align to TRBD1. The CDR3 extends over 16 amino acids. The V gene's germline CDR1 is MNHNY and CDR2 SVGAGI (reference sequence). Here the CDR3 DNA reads TGTGCCAGCAGTGACTCGGGACAGGGAGGTTTCGGGGAGCTGTTTTTT. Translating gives CASSDSGQGGFGELFF.

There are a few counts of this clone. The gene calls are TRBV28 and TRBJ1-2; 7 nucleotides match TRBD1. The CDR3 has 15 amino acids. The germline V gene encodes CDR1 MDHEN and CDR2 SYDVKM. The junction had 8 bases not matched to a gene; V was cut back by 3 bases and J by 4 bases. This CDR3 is CASSLGRGGPYGYTF. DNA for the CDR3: TGTGCCAGCAGTTTGGGCCGAGGGGGCCCCTATGGCTACACCTTC.

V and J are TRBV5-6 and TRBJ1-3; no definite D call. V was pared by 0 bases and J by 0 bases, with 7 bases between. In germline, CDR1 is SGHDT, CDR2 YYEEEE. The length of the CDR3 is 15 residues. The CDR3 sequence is CASSLAGPSGNTIYF. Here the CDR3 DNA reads TGTGCCAGCAGCTTGGCCGGACCCTCTGGAAACACCATATATTTT.

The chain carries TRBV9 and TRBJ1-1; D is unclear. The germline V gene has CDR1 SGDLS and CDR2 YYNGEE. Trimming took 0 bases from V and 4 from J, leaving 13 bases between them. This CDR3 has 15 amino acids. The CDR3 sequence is CASSVASGGVTEAFF. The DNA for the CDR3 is TGTGCCAGCAGCGTAGCTAGCGGCGGGGTCACTGAAGCTTTCTTT.

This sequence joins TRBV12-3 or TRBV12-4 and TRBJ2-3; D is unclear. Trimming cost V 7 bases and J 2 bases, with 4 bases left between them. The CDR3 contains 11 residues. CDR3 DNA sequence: TGTGCCAGCACCGACACAGATACGCAGTATTTT. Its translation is CASTDTDTQYF.

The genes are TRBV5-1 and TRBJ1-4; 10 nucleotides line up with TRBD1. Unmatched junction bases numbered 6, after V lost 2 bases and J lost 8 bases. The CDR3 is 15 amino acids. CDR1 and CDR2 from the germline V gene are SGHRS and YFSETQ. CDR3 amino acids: CASSFGDRGSEKLFF. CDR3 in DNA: TGCGCCAGCAGCTTTGGGGACAGGGGTTCGGAAAAACTGTTTTTT.

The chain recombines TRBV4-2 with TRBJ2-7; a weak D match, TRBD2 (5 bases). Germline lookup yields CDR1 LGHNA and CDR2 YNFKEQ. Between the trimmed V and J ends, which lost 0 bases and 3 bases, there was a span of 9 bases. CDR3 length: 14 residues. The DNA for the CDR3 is TGTGCCAGCAGCCAAGATCCGGGATACTACGAGCAGTACTTC. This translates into CASSQDPGYYEQYF.

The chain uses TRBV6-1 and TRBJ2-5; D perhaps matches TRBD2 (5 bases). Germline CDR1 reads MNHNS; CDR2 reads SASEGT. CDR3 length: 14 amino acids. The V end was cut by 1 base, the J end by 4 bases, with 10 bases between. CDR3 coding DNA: TGTGCCAGCAGTGAAGTGGGAGCAAGAGAGACCCAGTACTTC. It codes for CASSEVGARETQYF.

The CDR3 sequence: CASSSGTGIANQPQHF. CDR3 nucleotide sequence: TGTGCCAGCAGTAGCGGGACAGGGATTGCCAATCAGCCCCAGCATTTT. The chain joins TRBV28 to TRBJ1-5; TRBD1 matches 9 bases. Germline CDR1 reads MDHEN; CDR2 reads SYDVKM. After removal of 5 bases from V and 3 bases from J, the junction contained 8 bases not matched to a gene. The CDR3 totals 16 residues.

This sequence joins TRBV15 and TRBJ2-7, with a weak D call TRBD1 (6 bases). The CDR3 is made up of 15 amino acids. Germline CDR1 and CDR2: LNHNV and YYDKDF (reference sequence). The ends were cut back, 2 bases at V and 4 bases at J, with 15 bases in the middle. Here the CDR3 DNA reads TGTGCCACCAGCAGACGACCGGGACAAACGTACGAGCAGTACTTC. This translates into CATSRRPGQTYEQYF.

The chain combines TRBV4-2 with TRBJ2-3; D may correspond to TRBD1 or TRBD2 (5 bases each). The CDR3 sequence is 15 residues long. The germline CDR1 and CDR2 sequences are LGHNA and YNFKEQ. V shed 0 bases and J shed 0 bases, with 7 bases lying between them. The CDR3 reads CASSQEWGSTDTQYF. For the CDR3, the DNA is TGTGCCAGCAGCCAAGAATGGGGGAGCACAGATACGCAGTATTTT.

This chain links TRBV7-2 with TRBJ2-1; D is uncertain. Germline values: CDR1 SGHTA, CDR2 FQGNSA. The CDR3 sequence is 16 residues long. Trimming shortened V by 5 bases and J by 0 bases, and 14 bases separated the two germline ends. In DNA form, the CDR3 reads TGTGCCAGCAGCGCATTGAGGCAACCCTCCTACAATGAGCAGTTCTTC. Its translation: CASSALRQPSYNEQFF.

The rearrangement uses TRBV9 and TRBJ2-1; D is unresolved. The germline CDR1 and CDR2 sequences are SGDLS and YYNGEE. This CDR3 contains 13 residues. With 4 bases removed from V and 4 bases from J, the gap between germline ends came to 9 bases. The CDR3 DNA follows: TGTGCCAGCAGCCCAGACTTTTACAATGAGCAGTTCTTC. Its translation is CASSPDFYNEQFF.

The CDR3 nucleotides are TGCAGCACCATATCCGGGAGGAACACTGAAGCTTTCTTT. Protein: CSTISGRNTEAFF. The chain links TRBV29-1 to TRBJ1-1; D is undetermined. The CDR3 covers 13 residues. Trimming removed 8 bases from V and 1 base from J, with 14 bases in between. Germline-derived CDR1 and CDR2 are SQVTM and ANQGSEA.

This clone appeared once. CDR3 coding DNA: TGTGCCAGCAGGCCGGAGGGACTCACCGGGGAGCTGTTTTTT. Translated: CASRPEGLTGELFF. V gene TRBV28 combines with J gene TRBJ2-2; D perhaps matches TRBD2 (6 bases). The germline CDR1 and CDR2 sequences are MDHEN and SYDVKM. The CDR3 has 14 amino acids. With 6 bases removed from V and 4 bases from J, the gap between germline ends came to 12 bases.

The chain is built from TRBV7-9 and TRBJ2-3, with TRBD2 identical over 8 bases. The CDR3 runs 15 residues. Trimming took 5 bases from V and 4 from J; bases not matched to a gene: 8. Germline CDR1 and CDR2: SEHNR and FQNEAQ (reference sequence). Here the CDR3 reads CASSKRELRADTQYF. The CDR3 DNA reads TGTGCCAGCAGCAAGCGGGAGTTAAGGGCAGATACGCAGTATTTT.

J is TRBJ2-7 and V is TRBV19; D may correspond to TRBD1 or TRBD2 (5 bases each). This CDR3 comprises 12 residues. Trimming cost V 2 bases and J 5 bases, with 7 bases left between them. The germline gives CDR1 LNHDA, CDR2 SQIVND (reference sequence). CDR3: CASSIWGNEQYF. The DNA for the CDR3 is TGTGCCAGTAGTATATGGGGGAACGAGCAGTACTTC.

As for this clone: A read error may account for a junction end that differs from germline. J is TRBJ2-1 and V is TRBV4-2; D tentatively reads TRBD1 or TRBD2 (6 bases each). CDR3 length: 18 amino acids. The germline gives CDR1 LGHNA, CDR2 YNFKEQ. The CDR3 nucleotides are TGTGCCAGCAGCCAGGCCAGTCGGGGGCTTGGCTCCAACAATGAGCAGTTCTTC. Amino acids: CASSQASRGLGSNNEQFF.

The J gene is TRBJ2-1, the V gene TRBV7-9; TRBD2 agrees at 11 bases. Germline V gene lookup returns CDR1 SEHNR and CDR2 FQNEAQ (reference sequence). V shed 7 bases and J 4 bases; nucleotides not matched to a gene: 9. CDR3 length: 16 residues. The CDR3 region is CASNLTSGGQYNEQFF. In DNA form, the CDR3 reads TGTGCCAGCAACCTAACTAGCGGGGGTCAGTACAATGAGCAGTTCTTC.

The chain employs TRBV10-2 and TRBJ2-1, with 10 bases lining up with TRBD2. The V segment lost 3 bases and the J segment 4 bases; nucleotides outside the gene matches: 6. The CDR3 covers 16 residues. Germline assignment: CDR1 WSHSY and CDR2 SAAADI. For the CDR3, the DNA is TGCGCCAGCAGTGAAACAGCGGGAGGGCTATACAATGAGCAGTTCTTC. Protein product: CASSETAGGLYNEQFF.

The DNA of the CDR3 is TGTGCCAGCAGACAAATTGACAGTTTAAATCAGCCCCAGCATTTT. Encoded protein: CASRQIDSLNQPQHF. V and J are TRBV28 and TRBJ1-5; weak D call: TRBD1 (5 bases). Looked up from germline, CDR1 is MDHEN and CDR2 is SYDVKM. The length of the CDR3 is 15 residues. Trimming took 6 bases from V and 4 from J, leaving 16 bases between them. The complete variable domain, with remaining parts taken from reference TRBV28 and TRBJ1-5, reads DVKVTQSSRYLVKRTGEKVFLECVQDMDHENMFWYRQDPGLGLRLIYFSYDVKMKEKGDIPEGYSVSREKKERFSLILESASTNQTSMYLCASRQIDSLNQPQHFGDGTRLSIL.